Reported below is one T cell receptor (beta chain). TCRdb's copy holds only in-frame clones and misses some; the assay was immunoSEQ multiplex PCR. The sample records about 380,000 clones, just under 95% being singletons. Losses at the gene ends were 3 bases for V and 5 bases for J; bases not matched to a gene: 13. Looked up from germline, CDR1 is SGHVS and CDR2 is FQNEAQ. The CDR3 has 17 amino acids. This specimen comes from a study of shared T cell receptors in the human thymus. The sample taken for sequencing was thymocytes. The chain combines TRBV7-8 with TRBJ2-5; 9 nucleotides line up with TRBD2. This TCR came from a human donor. CDR3 nucleotides: TGTGCCAGCAGCTTCCAAGCGGGAGGACGTTTGGGTGAGACCCAGTACTTC. The encoded protein is CASSFQAGGRLGETQYF.